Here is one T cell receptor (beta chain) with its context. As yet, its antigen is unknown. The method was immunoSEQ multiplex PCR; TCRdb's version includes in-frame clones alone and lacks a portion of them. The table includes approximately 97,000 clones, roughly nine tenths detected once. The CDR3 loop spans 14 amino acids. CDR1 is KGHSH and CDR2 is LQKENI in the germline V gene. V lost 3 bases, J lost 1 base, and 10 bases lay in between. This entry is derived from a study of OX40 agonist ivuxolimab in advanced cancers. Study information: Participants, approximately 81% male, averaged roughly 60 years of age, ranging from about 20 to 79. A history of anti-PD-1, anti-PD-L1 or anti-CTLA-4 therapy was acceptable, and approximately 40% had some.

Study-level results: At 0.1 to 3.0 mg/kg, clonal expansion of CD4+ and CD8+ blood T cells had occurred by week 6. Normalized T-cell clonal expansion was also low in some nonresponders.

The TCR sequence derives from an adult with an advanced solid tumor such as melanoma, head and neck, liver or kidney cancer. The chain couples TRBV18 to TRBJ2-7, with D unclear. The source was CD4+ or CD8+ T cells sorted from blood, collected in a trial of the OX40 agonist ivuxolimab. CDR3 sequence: CASSPVYPSYEQYF. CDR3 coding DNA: TGTGCCAGCTCACCTGTATACCCGTCCTACGAGCAGTACTTC.